The 30 T cell receptor beta chains given below trace back to one sample, sequenced in a study of blood T cell repertoires in COVID-19. Sequenced by immunoSEQ multiplex PCR; TCRdb stores in-frame clones only, minus some. The table records tens of thousands of clones, roughly four fifths of them present only once. Sequenced: peripheral blood. The receptors stem from a woman at least 80 years old with active or convalescent COVID-19.

This chain uses TRBV6-5 with TRBJ2-5; the D gene is possibly TRBD2 (6 bases). Germline-derived CDR1 and CDR2 are MNHEY and SVGAGI. Trimming left V 6 bases short and J 4 bases short, with 9 bases between. The CDR3 sequence is 12 residues long. This CDR3 is CASRRRAETQYF. The CDR3 bases are TGTGCCAGCAGGAGGAGGGCAGAGACCCAGTACTTC.

This rearrangement joins TRBV15 to TRBJ2-2, with D possibly matching TRBD2 (6 bases). Germline V gives CDR1 LNHNV, CDR2 YYDKDF (reference sequence). The V end lost 0 bases, the J end lost 3 bases, and 14 bases lay between the germline ends. The CDR3 length is 17 residues. The CDR3 protein is CATSRDLGGLYTGELFF. In nucleotides, the CDR3 is TGTGCCACCAGCAGAGATCTGGGGGGACTTTACACCGGGGAGCTGTTTTTT.

The gene calls are TRBV24-1 and TRBJ2-7; TRBD1 aligns across 7 bases. Trimming cost V 3 bases and J 2 bases; bases outside gene matches: 3. This CDR3 is built from 14 residues. Germline CDR1 is KGHDR and CDR2 is SFDVKD. CDR3 DNA: TGTGCCACCAGTGATACCGGGACAGCCTACGAGCAGTACTTC. Translated, it gives CATSDTGTAYEQYF.

This sequence joins TRBV10-3 and TRBJ2-7; TRBD1 aligns across 8 bases. CDR1 and CDR2 from the germline V gene are ENHRY and SYGVKD. Losses at the gene ends were 10 bases for V and 3 bases for J; bases not matched to a gene: 5. The length of the CDR3 is 12 residues. The CDR3 is CATIDRGYEQYF. The CDR3 region has the DNA TGTGCCACCATAGACAGGGGCTACGAGCAGTACTTC.

The genes are TRBV30 and TRBJ1-6; TRBD1 aligns across 9 bases. Germline CDR1 and CDR2: GTSNPN and SVGIG (reference sequence). The CDR3 has 13 residues. The V gene end was trimmed by 5 bases and the J gene end by 8 bases; junction bases not matched to a gene: 4. The CDR3, as DNA: TGTGCCTGGGACAGGGGGTTGGATTCACCCCTCCACTTT. The encoded protein is CAWDRGLDSPLHF.

In its sample, this clone was seen a few times. The chain recombines TRBV7-9 with TRBJ1-6, with 9 bases that match TRBD1. The ends lost 2 bases at V and 8 bases at J; junction bases unmatched: 1. This CDR3 comprises 14 residues. Germline V gene sequence: CDR1 SEHNR, CDR2 FQNEAQ (reference sequence). The CDR3 DNA reads TGTGCCAGCAGCTTATGGGACAGGGATTCACCCCTCCACTTT. Protein: CASSLWDRDSPLHF.

Remarks on this clone: At one boundary the junction diverges from the germline segment, which might be a read error. The genes are TRBV7-8 and TRBJ1-6; TRBD1 might be the D (6 bases). This CDR3 is built from 15 residues. CDR1 and CDR2 from the germline V gene are SGHVS and FQNEAQ. The CDR3 here is CASSLASQGSSPLHF. DNA of the CDR3: TGTGCCAGCAGCCTAGCCTCACAGGGTAGCTCACCCCTCCACTTT.

This chain connects TRBV18 to TRBJ1-1; 8 positions match TRBD1. This CDR3 region has 15 residues. Per germline, CDR1 KGHSH and CDR2 LQKENI. V was pared by 7 bases and J by 1 base, with 8 bases of the junction left unmatched. The CDR3 region is CASLLTGEGNTEAFF. The CDR3 nucleotides read TGTGCCAGCTTACTGACAGGGGAGGGGAACACTGAAGCTTTCTTT.

The V gene is TRBV7-2, the J gene TRBJ2-5; no clear D gene. V was trimmed by 5 bases and J by 2 bases, leaving 9 bases between them. Germline lookup yields CDR1 SGHTA and CDR2 FQGNSA. The CDR3 spans 13 residues. The CDR3 nucleotides read TGTGCCAGCAGCAGACTTTCACAAGAGACCCAGTACTTC. Protein: CASSRLSQETQYF.

The chain recombines TRBV11-2 with TRBJ2-5; D not resolved. V lost 3 bases, J lost 0 bases, and 17 bases lay in between. The germline CDR1 and CDR2 sequences are SGHAT and FQNNGV. The CDR3 spans 17 residues. DNA of the CDR3: TGTGCCAGCAGCTTTTTCGATCCTCACTGGTACCAAGAGACCCAGTACTTC. Protein product: CASSFFDPHWYQETQYF.

The J gene is TRBJ2-3, the V gene TRBV5-1; TRBD2 aligns across 10 bases. The germline V gene encodes CDR1 SGHRS and CDR2 YFSETQ. The CDR3 runs 18 residues. Trimming cost V 0 bases and J 1 base; bases outside gene matches: 8. CDR3 amino acids: CASSLEGTSEDGTDTQYF. CDR3 nucleotides: TGCGCCAGCAGCTTGGAAGGGACTAGCGAAGATGGCACAGATACGCAGTATTTT.

V and J are TRBV11-2 and TRBJ1-6; the match to TRBD1 covers 7 bases. With 1 base clipped from V and 8 bases from J, the junction kept 8 bases outside the gene matches. The CDR3 has 16 residues. Germline-derived CDR1 and CDR2 are SGHAT and FQNNGV. The CDR3 reads CASSLASGGEYSPLHF. Written as DNA, the CDR3 is TGTGCCAGCAGCTTAGCTTCAGGGGGAGAGTATTCACCCCTCCACTTT.

The chain couples TRBV27 to TRBJ1-2; D is undetermined. Germline V gene lookup returns CDR1 MNHEY and CDR2 SMNVEV (reference sequence). The CDR3 spans 13 residues. V was cut by 3 bases and J by 4 bases, with 9 bases left in between. In DNA form, the CDR3 reads TGTGCCAGCAGTTTTGGAGGGCTCTATGGCTACACCTTC. It is translated as CASSFGGLYGYTF.

The chain is built from TRBV28 and TRBJ2-1; 7 positions agree with TRBD1. Germline CDR1 is MDHEN and CDR2 is SYDVKM. CDR3 length: 14 amino acids. V shed 6 bases, J shed 4 bases, and the junction held 6 bases outside the gene matches. The CDR3 region has the DNA TGTGCCAGCAGACTTCCGGGACAGTACAATGAGCAGTTCTTC. Translation: CASRLPGQYNEQFF.

V gene TRBV7-2 combines with J gene TRBJ1-6; a weak D match, TRBD1 (5 bases). The V end lost 1 base, the J end lost 7 bases, and 11 bases lay between the germline ends. CDR3 length: 15 amino acids. From germline, CDR1 is SGHTA and CDR2 FQGNSA. CDR3 DNA: TGTGCCAGCAGCTTAGGCAGGGAAGGAAATTCACCCCTCCACTTT. This translates into CASSLGREGNSPLHF.

This chain links TRBV3-1 (or the pseudogene TRBV3-2) with TRBJ2-1, with 11 bases lining up with TRBD2. This CDR3 is 15 amino acids long. J gave up 8 bases and V 4 bases, and 7 bases lay outside the gene matches. In germline, CDR1 is LGHDT, CDR2 YNNKEL (reference sequence). The CDR3 bases are TGTGCCAGCAGCCTAGCGGGGGGGTTTTTGGATGAGCAGTTCTTC. This translates into CASSLAGGFLDEQFF.

The J gene is TRBJ2-3, the V gene TRBV12-3 or TRBV12-4, with D perhaps matching TRBD2 (6 bases). The CDR3 is 12 amino acids. Trimming took off 7 bases at V and 6 bases at J, with 11 bases between the two ends. The CDR3 DNA is TGTGCCAGCATAGCGGTGGGGGATACGCAGTATTTT. As protein: CASIAVGDTQYF.

The chain has TRBV11-2 and TRBJ2-5; 9 nucleotides align to TRBD2. CDR1 and CDR2 from the germline V gene are SGHAT and FQNNGV. CDR3 length: 14 amino acids. V was pared by 3 bases and J by 2 bases, with 1 base of the junction left unmatched. DNA for the CDR3: TGTGCCAGCAGCTTTAGCGGGGGACAAGAGACCCAGTACTTC. Its protein product is CASSFSGGQETQYF.

The chain recombines TRBV4-3 with TRBJ2-3; 10 bases map to TRBD2. Germline V CDR1 and CDR2: LGHNA, YSLEER. The CDR3 is made up of 15 amino acids. V trimming: 1 base; J trimming: 5 bases; junction bases outside the gene matches: 3. DNA of the CDR3: TGCGCCAGCAGCCAAGTACTAGCGGGGCTAGATACGCAGTATTTT. Encoded protein: CASSQVLAGLDTQYF.

The chain joins TRBV23-1 to TRBJ1-4, with D possibly being TRBD1 (6 bases). TRBV23-1 is annotated as an ORF whose role is uncertain. This CDR3 spans 16 amino acids. The germline V and J ends were trimmed by 3 bases and 6 bases, with 17 bases remaining between them. CDR3 coding DNA: TGCGCCAGCAGTCAGCCCACGCAGGGGCCGGATGAAAAACTGTTTTTT. Its protein is CASSQPTQGPDEKLFF.

The V and J genes are TRBV5-1 and TRBJ2-7, with D possibly TRBD2 on 6 matching bases. Germline V CDR1 and CDR2: SGHRS, YFSETQ. V was clipped by 5 bases and J by 0 bases, with 15 bases between them. The CDR3 is 15 residues long. The CDR3 is CASSEWRGSSYEQYF. CDR3 in DNA: TGCGCCAGCAGTGAGTGGCGGGGAAGCTCCTACGAGCAGTACTTC.

This rearrangement joins TRBV7-2 to TRBJ2-5, with unresolved D. V shed 1 base and J shed 4 bases, with 10 bases lying between them. The germline gives CDR1 SGHTA, CDR2 FQGNSA. This CDR3 region has 14 residues. In DNA form, the CDR3 reads TGTGCCAGCAGCTTAGGCGGTACGGGAGAGACCCAGTACTTC. It codes for CASSLGGTGETQYF. The complete variable domain, with remaining parts taken from reference TRBV7-2 and TRBJ2-5, reads GAGVSQSPSNKVTEKGKDVELRCDPISGHTALYWYRQSLGQGLEFLIYFQGNSAPDKSGLPSDRFSAERTGGSVSTLTIQRTQQEDSAVYLCASSLGGTGETQYFGPGTRLLVL.

This clone has a single count. V usage is TRBV10-3 and J usage is TRBJ2-1; 7 bases line up with TRBD2. J was trimmed by 6 bases and V by 2 bases; bases with no gene match: 10. CDR3 length: 16 residues. Germline V gene lookup returns CDR1 ENHRY and CDR2 SYGVKD. CDR3 in amino acids: CAISETSGAGVNEQFF. CDR3 bases: TGTGCCATCAGTGAGACGTCTGGCGCGGGGGTCAATGAGCAGTTCTTC.

The rearrangement uses TRBV7-8 and TRBJ1-4; D remains unclear. V shed 1 base and J shed 3 bases, with 6 bases lying between them. This CDR3 region has 14 residues. CDR1 is SGHVS, CDR2 FQNEAQ, per germline. CDR3 region: CASSLDQSNEKLFF. The CDR3 DNA follows: TGTGCCAGCAGCTTAGATCAGTCTAATGAAAAACTGTTTTTT.

This clone was recorded only once. The chain is built from TRBV6-5 and TRBJ1-1, with D possibly being TRBD1 (6 bases). The CDR3 contains 15 residues. V gave up 7 bases and J gave up 0 bases, with 15 bases separating them. Germline V lookup: CDR1 MNHEY, CDR2 SVGAGI. CDR3 sequence: CASTPRTVMNTEAFF. The CDR3 DNA sequence: TGTGCCAGCACCCCGAGGACAGTCATGAACACTGAAGCTTTCTTT.

The V call is TRBV19, the J call TRBJ2-3; possibly TRBD2 for D (5 bases). The germline CDR1 and CDR2 sequences are LNHDA and SQIVND (reference sequence). V was cut by 5 bases and J by 5 bases, with 17 bases left in between. The CDR3 totals 15 residues. CDR3 region: CASSPGSPFLDTQYF. CDR3 DNA sequence: TGTGCCAGTAGTCCGGGATCTCCTTTTTTAGATACGCAGTATTTT. The complete variable domain, with remaining parts taken from reference TRBV19 and TRBJ2-3, reads DGGITQSPKYLFRKEGQNVTLSCEQNLNHDAMYWYRQDPGQGLRLIYYSQIVNDFQKGDIAEGYSVSREKKESFPLTVTSAQKNPTAFYLCASSPGSPFLDTQYFGPGTRLTVL.

V usage is TRBV5-5 and J usage is TRBJ1-2; D remains unclear. Germline V lookup: CDR1 SGHKS, CDR2 YYEKEE (reference sequence). CDR3 length: 13 residues. V was clipped by 2 bases and J by 3 bases, with 8 bases between them. Here the CDR3 DNA reads TGTGCCAGCAGCTTTGGTACAGACTATGGCTACACCTTC. This gives the protein CASSFGTDYGYTF.

The table lists this clone with a count of one. V is TRBV5-1 and J is TRBJ2-6, with D maybe TRBD1 (5 bases). Germline assignment: CDR1 SGHRS and CDR2 YFSETQ. The CDR3 is 16 amino acids. V lost 2 bases and J lost 1, with 10 bases in between. In nucleotides, the CDR3 is TGCGCCAGCAGCTTAGCAGGGAATTCTGGGGCCAACGTCCTGACTTTC. Translating gives CASSLAGNSGANVLTF. Complete variable domain (other parts from reference TRBV5-1 and TRBJ2-6): KAGVTQTPRYLIKTRGQQVTLSCSPISGHRSVSWYQQTPGQGLQFLFEYFSETQRNKGNFPGRFSGRQFSNSRSEMNVSTLELGDSALYLCASSLAGNSGANVLTFGAGSRLTVL.

V and J are TRBV15 and TRBJ2-2; 10 bases line up with TRBD2. The CDR3 is 15 amino acids. Germline CDR1 is LNHNV and CDR2 is YYDKDF (reference sequence). The J segment lost 7 bases and the V segment lost 6 bases, leaving 8 bases of the junction unmatched. Written as DNA, the CDR3 is TGTGCCACCAGAGCGGGGGGGCTCTCCAGCGGGGAGCTGTTTTTT. It encodes CATRAGGLSSGELFF. The whole variable domain, remainder taken from reference TRBV15 and TRBJ2-2, is DAMVIQNPRYQVTQFGKPVTLSCSQTLNHNVMYWYQQKSSQAPKLLFHYYDKDFNNEADTPDNFQSRRPNTSFCFLDIRSPGLGDTAMYLCATRAGGLSSGELFFGEGSRLTVL.

The chain carries TRBV4-3 and TRBJ1-4; D is unresolved. Trimming stripped 0 bases from V and 6 bases from J, with 8 bases between. The CDR3 extends over 14 amino acids. Germline CDR1 is LGHNA and CDR2 is YSLEER. The CDR3 region has the DNA TGCGCCAGCAGCCAAGATCCGGGAGATGAAAAACTGTTTTTT. This gives the protein CASSQDPGDEKLFF.